This T cell receptor beta chain was recovered during a study of blood T cell repertoires in COVID-19 (dated by TCRdb to between 2020 and 2021). Background for the entire study: Samples covering the acute and convalescent phases of COVID-19 were provided by collaborators in the United States, Italy and Spain. The prospective study material was composed of cDNA or gDNA derived from T cells, B-cell-depleted T cells, or PBMCs. Subjects who had been exposed to COVID-19, were actively infected with it, or had recovered from it provided the deeply sampled blood TCRbeta repertoires that made up the dataset. A freely available public database, intended as a resource for researchers studying the immune response to SARS-CoV-2, is where the repertoires were released. The samples were drawn from two sources: the first 160 participants of the ongoing ImmuneRACE study, and 950 to 1,500 subjects contributed by 6 global collaborators. Sample metadata almost always included a de-identified subject ID, COVID-19 status, age in years and sex. HLA class I and class II types, where available, came from metadata supplied by the sample provider rather than from assay-based typing.

Paper-wide results and their limitations: Clinical and demographic metadata were provided uncurated, with the amount varying by source and participant.

Trimming removed 1 base from V and 9 bases from J, leaving 15 bases between the germline ends. The CDR3 holds 14 amino acids from the cysteine to the phenylalanine. Only the CDR3 region is kept as DNA, spanning 42 bases read in frame from base 1. CDR1 and CDR2 are drawn from the germline V gene (reference sequence): SEHNR, FQNEAQ. With respect to this clone: Its antigen is currently not known. Base-call qualities are not available, and no considerably larger clone is one nucleotide away.

Collaborating institutions collected whole blood in K2EDTA tubes following their own protocols. For TCRbeta analysis, collaborators shipped samples as frozen whole blood, isolated PBMCs, or DNA extracted from either of those sample types. TCRbeta CDR3 regions were amplified from genomic DNA using the immunoSEQ Assay, a bias-controlled multiplex PCR. The study's processing was this. Within the assay, amplification of reference gene primers was used to estimate how many nucleated cells each sample contained. Sequence reads were collapsed and filtered to measure the absolute abundance of every unique TCRbeta CDR3 rearrangement. For each sample, productive Simpson clonality was calculated as the square root of Simpson's diversity index across productive rearrangements. Drawn from immuneACCESS, this table holds only the in-frame rearrangements with V and J called that TCRdb kept. Clones are partly lost; checked studies trace under half to an unresolved V gene and leave the rest unexplained. V, J and clone size derive from that table, while D and trimming were established from the DNA sequence. For this sample the table gives just under 90,000 clones, of which about 88% were detected only once. The top ten hold approximately 2.9% of the sample.

This chain is built from TRBV7-9 and TRBJ1-1; the D gene is possibly TRBD1, with 6 bases matching. The sequencing input was peripheral blood. This clonotype originated in a woman over 75 with acute or convalescent COVID-19. The CDR3 sequence is CASSLVGTQPKAFF. The sequence in DNA is TGTGCCAGCAGCTTAGTGGGGACACAACCTAAAGCTTTCTTT.